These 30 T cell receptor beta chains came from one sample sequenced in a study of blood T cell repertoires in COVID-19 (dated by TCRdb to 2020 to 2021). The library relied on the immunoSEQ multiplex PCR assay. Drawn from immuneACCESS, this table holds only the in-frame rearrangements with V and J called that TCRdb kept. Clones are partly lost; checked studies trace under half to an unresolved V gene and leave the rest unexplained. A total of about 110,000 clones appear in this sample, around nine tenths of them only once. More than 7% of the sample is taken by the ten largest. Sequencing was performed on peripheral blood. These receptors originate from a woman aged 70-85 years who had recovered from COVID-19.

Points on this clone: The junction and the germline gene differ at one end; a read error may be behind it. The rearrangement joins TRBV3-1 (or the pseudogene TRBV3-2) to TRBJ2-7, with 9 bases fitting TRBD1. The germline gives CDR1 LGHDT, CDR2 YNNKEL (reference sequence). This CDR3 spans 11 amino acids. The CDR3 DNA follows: TGTGCCAGCAGCCAAGGAGGGACAGGGTGCTTC. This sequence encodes CASSQGGTGCF.

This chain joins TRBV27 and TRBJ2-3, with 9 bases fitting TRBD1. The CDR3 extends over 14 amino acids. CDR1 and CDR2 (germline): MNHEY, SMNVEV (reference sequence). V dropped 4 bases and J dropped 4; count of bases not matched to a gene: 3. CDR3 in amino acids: CASSSWDRADTQYF. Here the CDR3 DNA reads TGTGCCAGCAGTTCGTGGGACAGGGCAGATACGCAGTATTTT.

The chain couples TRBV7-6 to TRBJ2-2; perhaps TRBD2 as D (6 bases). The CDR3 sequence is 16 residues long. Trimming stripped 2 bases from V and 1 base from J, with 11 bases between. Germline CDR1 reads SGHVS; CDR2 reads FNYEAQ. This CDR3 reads CASSLFGGQNTGELFF. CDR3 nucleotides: TGTGCCAGCAGCTTATTCGGGGGTCAGAACACCGGGGAGCTGTTTTTT.

CDR3 coding DNA: TGTGCCACCAGTGATCGGGGACAGGGTAGGGGTGAGCAGTTCTTC. As protein: CATSDRGQGRGEQFF. The rearrangement joins TRBV24-1 to TRBJ2-1; TRBD1 agrees at 9 bases. J was trimmed by 9 bases and V by 3 bases; bases with no gene match: 8. From germline, CDR1 is KGHDR and CDR2 SFDVKD. This CDR3 has 15 amino acids.

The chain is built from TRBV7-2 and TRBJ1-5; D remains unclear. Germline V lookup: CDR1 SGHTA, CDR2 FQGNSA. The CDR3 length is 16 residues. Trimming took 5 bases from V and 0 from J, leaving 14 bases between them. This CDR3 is CASSQYTWASNQPQHF. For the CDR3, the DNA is TGTGCCAGCAGCCAATACACTTGGGCTAGCAATCAGCCCCAGCATTTT.

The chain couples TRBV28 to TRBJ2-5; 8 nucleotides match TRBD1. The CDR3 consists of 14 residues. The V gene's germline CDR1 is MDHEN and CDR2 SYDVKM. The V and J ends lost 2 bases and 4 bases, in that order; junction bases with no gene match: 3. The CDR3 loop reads CASSLEDRVETQYF. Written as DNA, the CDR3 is TGTGCCAGCAGTTTAGAGGACAGGGTAGAGACCCAGTACTTC. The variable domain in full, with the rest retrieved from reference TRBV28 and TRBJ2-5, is DVKVTQSSRYLVKRTGEKVFLECVQDMDHENMFWYRQDPGLGLRLIYFSYDVKMKEKGDIPEGYSVSREKKERFSLILESASTNQTSMYLCASSLEDRVETQYFGPGTRLLVL.

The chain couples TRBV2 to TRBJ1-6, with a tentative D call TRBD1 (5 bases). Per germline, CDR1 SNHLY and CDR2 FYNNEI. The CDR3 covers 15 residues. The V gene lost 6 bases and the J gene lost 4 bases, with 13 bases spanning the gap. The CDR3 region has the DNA TGTGCCAGCAGCGCCCAGGGCCAATATAATTCACCCCTCCACTTT. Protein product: CASSAQGQYNSPLHF.

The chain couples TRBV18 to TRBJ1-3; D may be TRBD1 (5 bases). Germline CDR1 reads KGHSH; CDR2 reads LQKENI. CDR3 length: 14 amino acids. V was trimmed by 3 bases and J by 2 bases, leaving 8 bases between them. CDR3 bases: TGTGCCAGCTCACCGCAGGGCGCTGGAAACACCATATATTTT. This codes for CASSPQGAGNTIYF.

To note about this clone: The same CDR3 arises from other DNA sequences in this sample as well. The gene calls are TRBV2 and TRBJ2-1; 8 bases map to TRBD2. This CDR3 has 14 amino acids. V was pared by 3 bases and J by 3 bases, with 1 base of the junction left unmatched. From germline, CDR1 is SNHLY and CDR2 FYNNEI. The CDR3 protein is CASSDSGNYNEQFF. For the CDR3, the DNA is TGTGCCAGCAGTGATAGCGGGAACTACAATGAGCAGTTCTTC.

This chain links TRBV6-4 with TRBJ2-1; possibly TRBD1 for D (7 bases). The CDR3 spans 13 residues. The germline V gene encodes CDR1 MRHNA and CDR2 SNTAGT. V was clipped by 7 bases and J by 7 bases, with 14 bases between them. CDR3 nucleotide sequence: TGTGCCAGCAAAAGGACAGGAGGGAATGAGCAGTTCTTC. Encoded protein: CASKRTGGNEQFF.

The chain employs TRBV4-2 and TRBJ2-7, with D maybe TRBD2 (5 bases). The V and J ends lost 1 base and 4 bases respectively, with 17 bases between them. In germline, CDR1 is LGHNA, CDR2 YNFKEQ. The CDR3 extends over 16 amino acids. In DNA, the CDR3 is TGTGCCAGCAGCCAAGCGGCGTCTAGCAATCTGTACGAGCAGTACTTC. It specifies CASSQAASSNLYEQYF.

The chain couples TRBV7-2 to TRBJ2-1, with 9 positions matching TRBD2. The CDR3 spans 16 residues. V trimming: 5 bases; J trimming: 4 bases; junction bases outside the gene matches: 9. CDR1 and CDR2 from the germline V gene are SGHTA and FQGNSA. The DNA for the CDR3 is TGTGCCAGCAGCCTTAGCGGGAGTCCACGGTACAATGAGCAGTTCTTC. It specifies CASSLSGSPRYNEQFF.

This CDR3 is CASSKEGPGELFF. The CDR3 DNA reads TGCGCCAGCAGCAAGGAGGGTCCCGGGGAGCTGTTTTTT. This chain links TRBV5-1 with TRBJ2-2; D is possibly TRBD2 (6 bases). The CDR3 length is 13 residues. Germline-derived CDR1 and CDR2 are SGHRS and YFSETQ. V shed 4 bases and J shed 6 bases, with 10 bases lying between them.

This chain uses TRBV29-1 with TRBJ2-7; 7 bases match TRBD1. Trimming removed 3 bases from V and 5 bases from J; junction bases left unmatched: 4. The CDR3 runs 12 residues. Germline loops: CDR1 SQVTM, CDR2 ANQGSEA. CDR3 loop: CSVEVTGHEQYF. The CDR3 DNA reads TGCAGCGTTGAGGTGACAGGGCACGAGCAGTACTTC.

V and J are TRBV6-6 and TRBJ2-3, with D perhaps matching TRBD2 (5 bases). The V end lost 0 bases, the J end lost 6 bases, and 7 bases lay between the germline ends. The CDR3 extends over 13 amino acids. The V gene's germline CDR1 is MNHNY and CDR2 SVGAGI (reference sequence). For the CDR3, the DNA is TGTGCCAGCAGTTACTCCGGGGTGGATACGCAGTATTTT. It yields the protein CASSYSGVDTQYF.

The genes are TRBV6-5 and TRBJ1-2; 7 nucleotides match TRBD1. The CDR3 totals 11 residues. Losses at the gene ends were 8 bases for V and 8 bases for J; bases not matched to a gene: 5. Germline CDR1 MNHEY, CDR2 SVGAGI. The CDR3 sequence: CASSTGRGYTF. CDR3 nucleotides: TGTGCCAGCTCGACAGGGCGGGGCTACACCTTC.

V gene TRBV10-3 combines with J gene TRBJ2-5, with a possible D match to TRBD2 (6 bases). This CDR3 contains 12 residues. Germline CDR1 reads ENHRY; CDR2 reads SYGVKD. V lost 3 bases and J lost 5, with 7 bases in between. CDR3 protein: CAISDGSETQYF. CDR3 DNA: TGTGCCATCAGTGACGGGAGTGAGACCCAGTACTTC.

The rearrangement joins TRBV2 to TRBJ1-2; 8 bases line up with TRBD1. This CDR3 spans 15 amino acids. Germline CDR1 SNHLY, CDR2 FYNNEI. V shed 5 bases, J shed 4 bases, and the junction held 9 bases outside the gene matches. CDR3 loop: CASSTRTGPAYGYTF. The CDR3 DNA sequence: TGTGCCAGCAGTACTAGGACAGGGCCCGCCTATGGCTACACCTTC.

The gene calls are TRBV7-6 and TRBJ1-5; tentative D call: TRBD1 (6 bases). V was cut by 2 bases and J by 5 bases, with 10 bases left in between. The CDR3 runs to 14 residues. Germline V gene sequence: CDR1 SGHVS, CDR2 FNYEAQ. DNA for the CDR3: TGTGCCAGCAGCTTAACACAGGGATATCAGCCCCAGCATTTT. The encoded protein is CASSLTQGYQPQHF.

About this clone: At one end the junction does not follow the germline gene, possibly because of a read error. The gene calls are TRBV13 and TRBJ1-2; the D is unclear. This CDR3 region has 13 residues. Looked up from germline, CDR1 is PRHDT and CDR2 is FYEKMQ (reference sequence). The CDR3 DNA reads TGTGCCAGCAGCCTAGGAGAGCTCTATGGCTACACCTTC. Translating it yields CASSLGELYGYTF.

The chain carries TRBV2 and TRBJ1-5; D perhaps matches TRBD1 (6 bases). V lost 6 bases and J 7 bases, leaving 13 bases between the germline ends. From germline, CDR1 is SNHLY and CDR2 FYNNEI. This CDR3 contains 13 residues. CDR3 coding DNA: TGTGCCAGCAGGGCAACAGGGATCCAGCCCCAGCATTTT. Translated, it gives CASRATGIQPQHF.

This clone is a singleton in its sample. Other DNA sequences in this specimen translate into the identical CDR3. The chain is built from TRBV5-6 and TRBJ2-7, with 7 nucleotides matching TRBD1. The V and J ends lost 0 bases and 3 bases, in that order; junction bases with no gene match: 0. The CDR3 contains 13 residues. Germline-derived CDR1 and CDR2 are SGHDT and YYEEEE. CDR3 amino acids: CASSLDRGYEQYF. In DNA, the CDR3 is TGTGCCAGCAGCTTGGACAGGGGCTACGAGCAGTACTTC.

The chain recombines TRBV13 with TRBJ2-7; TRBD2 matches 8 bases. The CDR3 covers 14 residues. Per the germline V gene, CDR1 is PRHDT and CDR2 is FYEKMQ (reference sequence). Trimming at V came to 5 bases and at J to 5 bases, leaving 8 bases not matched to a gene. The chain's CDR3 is CASSPRSGANEQYF. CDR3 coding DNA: TGTGCCAGCAGCCCCCGTAGCGGGGCTAACGAGCAGTACTTC.

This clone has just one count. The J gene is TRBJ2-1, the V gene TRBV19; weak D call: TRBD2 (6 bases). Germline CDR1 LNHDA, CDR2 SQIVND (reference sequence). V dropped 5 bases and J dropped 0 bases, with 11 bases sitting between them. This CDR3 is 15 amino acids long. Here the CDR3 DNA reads TGTGCCAGTAGTCCGCGGGGCTTCTCCTACAATGAGCAGTTCTTC. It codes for CASSPRGFSYNEQFF.

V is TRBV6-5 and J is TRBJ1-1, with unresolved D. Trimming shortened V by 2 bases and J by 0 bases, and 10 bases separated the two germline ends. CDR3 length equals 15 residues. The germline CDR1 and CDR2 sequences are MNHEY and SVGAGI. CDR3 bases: TGTGCCAGCAGTTACGAATGGCATATGAACACTGAAGCTTTCTTT. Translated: CASSYEWHMNTEAFF.

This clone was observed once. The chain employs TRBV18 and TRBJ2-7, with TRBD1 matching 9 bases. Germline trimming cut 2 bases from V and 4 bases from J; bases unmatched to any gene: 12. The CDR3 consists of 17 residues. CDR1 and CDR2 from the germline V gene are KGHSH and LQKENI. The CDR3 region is CASSPRGAGTGLYEQYF. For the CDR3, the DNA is TGTGCCAGCTCACCAAGGGGGGCCGGGACAGGGTTGTACGAGCAGTACTTC.

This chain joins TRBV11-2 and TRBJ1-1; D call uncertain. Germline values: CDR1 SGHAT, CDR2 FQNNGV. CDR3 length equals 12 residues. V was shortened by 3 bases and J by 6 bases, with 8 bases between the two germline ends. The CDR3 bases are TGTGCCAGCAGCTTCGAGGGCGCTGAAGCTTTCTTT. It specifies CASSFEGAEAFF.

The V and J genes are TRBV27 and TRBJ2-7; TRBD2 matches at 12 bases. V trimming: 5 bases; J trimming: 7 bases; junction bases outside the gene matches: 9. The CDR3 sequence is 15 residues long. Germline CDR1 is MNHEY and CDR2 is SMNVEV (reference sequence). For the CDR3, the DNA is TGTGCCAGCAGTACGATAGGTACTAGCGGGGGGGAGCAGTACTTC. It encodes CASSTIGTSGGEQYF.

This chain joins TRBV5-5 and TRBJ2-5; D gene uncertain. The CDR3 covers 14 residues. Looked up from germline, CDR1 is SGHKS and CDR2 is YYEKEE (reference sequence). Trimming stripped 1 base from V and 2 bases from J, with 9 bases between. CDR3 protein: CASSLNADQETQYF. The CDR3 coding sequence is TGTGCCAGCAGCTTGAATGCGGATCAAGAGACCCAGTACTTC.

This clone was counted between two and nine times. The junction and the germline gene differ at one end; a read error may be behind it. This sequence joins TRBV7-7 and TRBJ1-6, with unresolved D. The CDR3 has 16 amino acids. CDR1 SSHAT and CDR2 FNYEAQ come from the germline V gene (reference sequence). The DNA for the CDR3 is TGTGCTAGCAGCTTAGTCGGGAGCTCCTATAATTCACCCCTCCACTTT. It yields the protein CASSLVGSSYNSPLHF.